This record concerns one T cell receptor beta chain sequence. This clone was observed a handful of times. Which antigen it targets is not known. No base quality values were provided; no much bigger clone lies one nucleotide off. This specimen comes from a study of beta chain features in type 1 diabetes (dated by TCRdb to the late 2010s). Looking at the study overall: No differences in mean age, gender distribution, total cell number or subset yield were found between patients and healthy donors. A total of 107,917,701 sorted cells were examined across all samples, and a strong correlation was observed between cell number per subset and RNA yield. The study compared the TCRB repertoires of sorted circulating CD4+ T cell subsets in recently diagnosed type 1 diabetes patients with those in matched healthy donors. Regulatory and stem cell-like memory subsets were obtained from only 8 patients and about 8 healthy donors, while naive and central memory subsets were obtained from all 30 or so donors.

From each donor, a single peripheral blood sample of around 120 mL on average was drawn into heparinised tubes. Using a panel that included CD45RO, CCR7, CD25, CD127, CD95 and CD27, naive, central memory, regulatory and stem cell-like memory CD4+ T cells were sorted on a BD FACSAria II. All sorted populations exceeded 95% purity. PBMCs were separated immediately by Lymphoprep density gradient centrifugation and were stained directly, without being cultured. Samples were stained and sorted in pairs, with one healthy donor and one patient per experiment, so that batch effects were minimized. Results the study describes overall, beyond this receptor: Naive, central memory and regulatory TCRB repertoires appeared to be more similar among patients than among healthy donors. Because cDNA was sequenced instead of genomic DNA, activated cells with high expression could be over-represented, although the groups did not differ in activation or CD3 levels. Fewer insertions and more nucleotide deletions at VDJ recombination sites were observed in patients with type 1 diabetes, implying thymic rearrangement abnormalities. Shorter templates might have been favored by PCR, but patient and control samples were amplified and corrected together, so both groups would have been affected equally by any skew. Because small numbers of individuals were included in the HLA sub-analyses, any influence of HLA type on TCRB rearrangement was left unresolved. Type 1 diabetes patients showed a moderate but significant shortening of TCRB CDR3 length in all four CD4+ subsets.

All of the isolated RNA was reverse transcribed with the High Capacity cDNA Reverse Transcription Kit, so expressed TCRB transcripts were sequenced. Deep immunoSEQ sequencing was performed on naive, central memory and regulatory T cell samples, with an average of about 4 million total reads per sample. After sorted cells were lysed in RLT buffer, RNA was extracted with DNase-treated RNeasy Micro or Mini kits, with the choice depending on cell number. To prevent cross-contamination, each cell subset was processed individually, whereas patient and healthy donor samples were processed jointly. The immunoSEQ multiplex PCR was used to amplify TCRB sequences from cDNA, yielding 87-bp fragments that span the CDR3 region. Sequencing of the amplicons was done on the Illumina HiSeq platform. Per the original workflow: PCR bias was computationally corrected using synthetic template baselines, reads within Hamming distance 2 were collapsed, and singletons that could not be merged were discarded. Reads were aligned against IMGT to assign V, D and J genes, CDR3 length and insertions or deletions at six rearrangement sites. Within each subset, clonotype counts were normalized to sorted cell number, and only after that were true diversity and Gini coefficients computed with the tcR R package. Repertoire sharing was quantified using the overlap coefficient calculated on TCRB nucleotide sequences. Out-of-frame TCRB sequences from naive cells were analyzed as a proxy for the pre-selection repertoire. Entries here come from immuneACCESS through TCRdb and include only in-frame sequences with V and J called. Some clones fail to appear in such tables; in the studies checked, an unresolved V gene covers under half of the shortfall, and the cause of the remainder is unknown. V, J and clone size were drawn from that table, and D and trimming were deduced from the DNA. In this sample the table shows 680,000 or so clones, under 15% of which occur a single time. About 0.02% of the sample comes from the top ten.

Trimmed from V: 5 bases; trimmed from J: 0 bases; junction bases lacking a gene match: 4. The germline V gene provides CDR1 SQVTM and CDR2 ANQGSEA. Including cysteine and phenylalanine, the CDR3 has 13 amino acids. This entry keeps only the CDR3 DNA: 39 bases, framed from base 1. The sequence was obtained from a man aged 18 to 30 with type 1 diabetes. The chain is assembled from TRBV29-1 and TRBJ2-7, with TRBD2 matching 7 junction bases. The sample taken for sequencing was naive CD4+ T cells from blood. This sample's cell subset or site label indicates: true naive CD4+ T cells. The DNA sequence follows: TGCAGCGTTAAGGGGACTAACTCCTACGAGCAGTACTTC. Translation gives CSVKGTNSYEQYF.